These T cell receptor beta chains were read from a single sample in a study of a mutant IDH1 vaccine in newly diagnosed glioma. These TCRs' antigens remain unknown. Clones were read by immunoSEQ multiplex PCR, and TCRdb kept only the in-frame ones, dropping some. The sample records 35,000 to 40,000 clones, 65% to 85% being singletons. Sample: PBMCs, taken from a glioma patient whose treatment included an IDH1 peptide vaccine. The receptors originated from a middle-aged man with glioma. Each CDR3 is given with its conserved first and last residue. A D gene is named only where the DNA matches it firmly. A row's size may be missing; if present it is once, few, many or a size class.

d_gene: -
abundance: -
j_gene: TRBJ1-1
v_gene: TRBV19
CDR3nt: TGTGCCAGTAGTATATTCCCCGGGGGGAACACTGAAGCTTTCTTT
CDR3aa: CASSIFPGGNTEAFF

d_gene: TRBD2
abundance: -
j_gene: TRBJ2-7
v_gene: TRBV7-9
CDR3nt: TGTGCCAGCAGTCCGGGACTAGCGGGGGACGAGCAGTACTTC
CDR3aa: CASSPGLAGDEQYF

d_gene: -
abundance: -
j_gene: TRBJ2-1
v_gene: TRBV2
CDR3nt: TGTGCCAGCAAGCTGCAGAGCTCCTACAATGAGCAGTTCTTC
CDR3aa: CASKLQSSYNEQFF

d_gene: TRBD1
abundance: -
j_gene: TRBJ1-4
v_gene: TRBV4-2
CDR3nt: TGTGCCAGCAGCCAAGTCGGGGGGCAGGGGGGTGAAAAACTGTTTTTT
CDR3aa: CASSQVGGQGGEKLFF

d_gene: -
abundance: -
j_gene: TRBJ2-7
v_gene: TRBV6-1
CDR3nt: TGTGCCAGCAATCATGGGGCGGGCTACGAGCAGTACTTC
CDR3aa: CASNHGAGYEQYF

d_gene: TRBD1
abundance: -
j_gene: TRBJ2-5
v_gene: TRBV5-1
CDR3nt: TGCGCCTCCCAACAGGGACAGAACCAAGAGACCCAGTACTTC
CDR3aa: CASQQGQNQETQYF

d_gene: -
abundance: few
j_gene: TRBJ2-7
v_gene: TRBV5-8
CDR3nt: TGTGCCAGCAGCTTGGTAGGTTCCCGGGGCGAGCAGTACTTC
CDR3aa: CASSLVGSRGEQYF

d_gene: -
abundance: -
j_gene: TRBJ1-1
v_gene: TRBV9
CDR3nt: TGTGCCAGCAGCGCGAACTGGGGGAAAGCTGAAGCTTTCTTT
CDR3aa: CASSANWGKAEAFF

d_gene: TRBD2
abundance: -
j_gene: TRBJ2-7
v_gene: TRBV5-5
CDR3nt: TGTGCCAGCAGCCCCCTCGCCGGGACTAGTAGGTACGAGCAGTACTTC
CDR3aa: CASSPLAGTSRYEQYF

d_gene: -
abundance: -
j_gene: TRBJ1-1
v_gene: TRBV7-6
CDR3nt: TGTGCCAGCAGCTTAGAAGTTAGGAACACTGAAGCTTTCTTT
CDR3aa: CASSLEVRNTEAFF

d_gene: -
abundance: -
j_gene: TRBJ2-3
v_gene: TRBV28
CDR3nt: TGTGCCAGCAGTCCCCCCCGGTTCACAGATACGCAGTATTTT
CDR3aa: CASSPPRFTDTQYF

d_gene: TRBD1
abundance: -
j_gene: TRBJ1-4
v_gene: TRBV7-9
CDR3nt: TGTGCCAGCAGCCCCCCGGGACAGGGGATGGATGAAAAACTGTTTTTT
CDR3aa: CASSPPGQGMDEKLFF

d_gene: -
abundance: -
j_gene: TRBJ1-1
v_gene: TRBV29-1
CDR3nt: TGCAGCGCGGGGAGGCAGAGGGACACTGAAGCTTTCTTT
CDR3aa: CSAGRQRDTEAFF

d_gene: -
abundance: -
j_gene: TRBJ2-7
v_gene: TRBV11-2
CDR3nt: TGTGCCAGCAGCTTAGATCTGCAGGGGTTAATCTACGAGCAGTACTTC
CDR3aa: CASSLDLQGLIYEQYF

d_gene: -
abundance: -
j_gene: TRBJ2-3
v_gene: TRBV15
CDR3nt: TGTGCCACCAGCAGTCGAGATACGCAGTATTTT
CDR3aa: CATSSRDTQYF

d_gene: -
abundance: -
j_gene: TRBJ2-5
v_gene: TRBV2
CDR3nt: TGTGCCAGCAGTGTCCAAGAGACCCAGTACTTC
CDR3aa: CASSVQETQYF

d_gene: -
abundance: -
j_gene: TRBJ1-2
v_gene: TRBV11-2
CDR3nt: TGTGCCAGCAGCTTAGTTGCGACCTTCGATGGCTACACCTTC
CDR3aa: CASSLVATFDGYTF

d_gene: -
abundance: -
j_gene: TRBJ1-1
v_gene: TRBV10-3
CDR3nt: TGTGCCATCAGTGTTGGGACACAGAACACTGAAGCTTTCTTT
CDR3aa: CAISVGTQNTEAFF

d_gene: -
abundance: -
j_gene: TRBJ2-7
v_gene: TRBV7-9
CDR3nt: TGTGCCAGCAGCCAACAGGGTTTCGAGCAGTACTTC
CDR3aa: CASSQQGFEQYF

d_gene: -
abundance: -
j_gene: TRBJ2-1
v_gene: TRBV10-3
CDR3nt: TGTGCCATCAGTGAAGATTACAATGAGCAGTTCTTC
CDR3aa: CAISEDYNEQFF

d_gene: -
abundance: -
j_gene: TRBJ1-2
v_gene: TRBV9
CDR3nt: TGTGCCAGCAGCGGCATTTCGGGATATGGCTACACCTTC
CDR3aa: CASSGISGYGYTF

d_gene: TRBD1
abundance: -
j_gene: TRBJ2-7
v_gene: TRBV10-3
CDR3nt: TGTGCCATCAGTGAGCAGGGGGAAAAGGGCGAGCAGTACTTC
CDR3aa: CAISEQGEKGEQYF

d_gene: TRBD1
abundance: -
j_gene: TRBJ1-4
v_gene: TRBV2
CDR3nt: TGTGCCAGCCAGCCTCCCGGGACAGAAGGAAAACTGTTTTTT
CDR3aa: CASQPPGTEGKLFF

d_gene: -
abundance: once
j_gene: TRBJ2-3
v_gene: TRBV21-1
CDR3nt: TGTGCCAGCAGCAAAGTAGGACTAGCGGGAAGCACAGATACGCAGTATTTT
CDR3aa: CASSKVGLAGSTDTQYF

d_gene: -
abundance: -
j_gene: TRBJ2-3
v_gene: TRBV7-2
CDR3nt: TGTGCCAGCAGCTTAATGGGGCTAGTGGCAGATACGCAGTATTTT
CDR3aa: CASSLMGLVADTQYF

d_gene: -
abundance: few
j_gene: TRBJ1-1
v_gene: TRBV25-1
CDR3nt: TGTGCCAGCAGTGAATTGGGAGTCACAGGCACTGAAGCTTTCTTT
CDR3aa: CASSELGVTGTEAFF

d_gene: -
abundance: -
j_gene: TRBJ2-1
v_gene: TRBV15
CDR3nt: TGTGCCACCAGCAGCCGTAGCGGAAACAATGAGCAGTTCTTC
CDR3aa: CATSSRSGNNEQFF

d_gene: TRBD1
abundance: -
j_gene: TRBJ1-2
v_gene: TRBV5-1
CDR3nt: TGCGCCAGCAGCTCTACGACAGGGACTAACTATGGCTACACCTTC
CDR3aa: CASSSTTGTNYGYTF

d_gene: -
abundance: -
j_gene: TRBJ2-6
v_gene: TRBV4-3
CDR3nt: TGCGCCAGCAGCCCATGGCGTTACTCTGGGGCCAACGTCCTGACTTTC
CDR3aa: CASSPWRYSGANVLTF

d_gene: -
abundance: -
j_gene: TRBJ2-5
v_gene: TRBV7-3
CDR3nt: TGTGCCAGCAGCTTCAAAGGAGGGTCCGAGACCCAGTACTTC
CDR3aa: CASSFKGGSETQYF

d_gene: -
abundance: -
j_gene: TRBJ2-3
v_gene: TRBV5-4
CDR3nt: TGTGCCAGCAGCTGGAGACAGGATAGCACAGATACGCAGTATTTT
CDR3aa: CASSWRQDSTDTQYF

d_gene: -
abundance: -
j_gene: TRBJ2-5
v_gene: TRBV5-1
CDR3nt: TGCGCCAGCAGCTTGACAGGGCTGAGGGAAGAGACCCAGTACTTC
CDR3aa: CASSLTGLREETQYF